Listed here are 22 T cell receptor beta chains from one sample, sequenced in a study of blood T cell repertoires in COVID-19 (dated by TCRdb to the early 2020s). Library preparation was by the immunoSEQ multiplex PCR assay. Held by TCRdb, this immuneACCESS table contains in-frame sequences only and omits some clones. Under half of the omission traces to an unresolved V gene where checked; the cause of the rest is unknown. A total of 450,000 to 500,000 clones appear in this sample, 80% to 90% of them only once. Roughly 3.2% of the sample belongs to the ten largest clones. Sequencing used peripheral blood. These receptors all come from a human donor in a cohort sampled during active COVID-19.

The rearrangement joins TRBV19 to TRBJ2-3, with TRBD1 matching 8 bases. Germline-derived CDR1 and CDR2 are LNHDA and SQIVND (reference sequence). V trimming: 3 bases; J trimming: 5 bases; junction bases outside the gene matches: 7. This CDR3 is 15 amino acids long. CDR3 protein: CASSMAPGGIDTQYF. Here the CDR3 DNA reads TGTGCCAGTAGTATGGCTCCAGGGGGCATAGATACGCAGTATTTT. Drawing the rest from reference TRBV19 and TRBJ2-3, the complete variable domain is DGGITQSPKYLFRKEGQNVTLSCEQNLNHDAMYWYRQDPGQGLRLIYYSQIVNDFQKGDIAEGYSVSREKKESFPLTVTSAQKNPTAFYLCASSMAPGGIDTQYFGPGTRLTVL.

The J gene is TRBJ2-3, the V gene TRBV3-1 (or the pseudogene TRBV3-2); 7 positions agree with TRBD2. The germline CDR1 and CDR2 sequences are LGHDT and YNNKEL (reference sequence). The CDR3 spans 16 residues. Losses at the gene ends were 5 bases for V and 2 bases for J; bases not matched to a gene: 10. CDR3 nucleotides: TGTGCCAGCAGCGGCCTTGGCGGGAGTACCACAGATACGCAGTATTTT. It specifies CASSGLGGSTTDTQYF.

Comments on this clone: The sample contains more than one DNA sequence encoding this CDR3. V usage is TRBV3-1 (or the pseudogene TRBV3-2) and J usage is TRBJ2-7; D is unresolved. The CDR3 covers 12 residues. V was clipped by 4 bases and J by 3 bases, with 7 bases between them. CDR1 is LGHDT, CDR2 YNNKEL, per germline (reference sequence). CDR3 sequence reads: CASSPGSYEQYF. Written as DNA, the CDR3 is TGTGCCAGCAGCCCAGGTAGCTACGAGCAGTACTTC.

The V call is TRBV6-5, the J call TRBJ2-5; 7 positions match TRBD2. Germline V gene sequence: CDR1 MNHEY, CDR2 SVGAGI. Trimming took 0 bases from V and 1 from J; bases not matched to a gene: 5. This CDR3 has 16 residues. CDR3 sequence: CASSYSAASGQETQYF. CDR3 DNA sequence: TGTGCCAGCAGTTACTCTGCGGCTAGCGGCCAAGAGACCCAGTACTTC.

The chain employs TRBV9 and TRBJ2-4, with 8 nucleotides matching TRBD1. Trimming cost V 3 bases and J 9 bases; bases outside gene matches: 8. The CDR3 is made up of 14 amino acids. The V gene's germline CDR1 is SGDLS and CDR2 YYNGEE. CDR3 nucleotide sequence: TGTGCCAGCAGCGGACGTGACAGGGGCGGCATTCAGTACTTC. Its translation is CASSGRDRGGIQYF.

J is TRBJ1-4 and V is TRBV6-5, with a tentative D call TRBD1 (6 bases). V lost 5 bases and J lost 5, with 12 bases in between. The length of the CDR3 is 14 residues. Germline V lookup: CDR1 MNHEY, CDR2 SVGAGI. This chain's CDR3 is CASSSRGNNEKLFF. The CDR3 region has the DNA TGTGCCAGCAGTAGCAGGGGTAACAATGAAAAACTGTTTTTT.

The genes are TRBV19 and TRBJ2-7; D might be TRBD2 (6 bases). Germline V gene sequence: CDR1 LNHDA, CDR2 SQIVND (reference sequence). With 4 bases removed from V and 2 bases from J, the gap between germline ends came to 18 bases. The CDR3 spans 16 residues. The CDR3 sequence is CASSTPLGGVPYEQYF. Here the CDR3 DNA reads TGTGCCAGTAGTACCCCATTAGGAGGGGTCCCCTACGAGCAGTACTTC.

J is TRBJ1-2 and V is TRBV21-1. TRBV21-1 is reported as a pseudogene. This CDR3 is built from 16 residues. The CDR3 region has the DNA TGTGCCAGTATACTGAGGGGGGGAATATGGAACTATGGCTACACCTTC. It codes for CASILRGGIWNYGYTF.

This clone appeared a few times. This chain uses TRBV19 with TRBJ1-1, with 8 bases aligning to TRBD1. The CDR3 is 17 amino acids. Losses at the gene ends were 1 base for V and 2 bases for J; bases not matched to a gene: 9. Per germline, CDR1 LNHDA and CDR2 SQIVND (reference sequence). CDR3 coding DNA: TGTGCCAGTAGTATAGGGACAGGGAGATCTTCCAACACTGAAGCTTTCTTT. Its protein product is CASSIGTGRSSNTEAFF.

The J gene is TRBJ2-3, the V gene TRBV7-9, with 9 bases lining up with TRBD2. CDR1 and CDR2 (germline): SEHNR, FQNEAQ (reference sequence). J was trimmed by 2 bases and V by 5 bases; bases with no gene match: 14. The CDR3 loop spans 18 amino acids. CDR3 sequence: CASSGPPPAGGSTDTQYF. CDR3 DNA: TGTGCCAGCAGCGGACCCCCCCCGGCGGGAGGGTCCACAGATACGCAGTATTTT. The entire variable domain, with the rest obtained from reference TRBV7-9 and TRBJ2-3, is as follows: DTGVSQNPRHKITKRGQNVTFRCDPISEHNRLYWYRQTLGQGPEFLTYFQNEAQLEKSRLLSDRFSAERPKGSFSTLEIQRTEQGDSAMYLCASSGPPPAGGSTDTQYFGPGTRLTVL.

The V gene is TRBV18, the J gene TRBJ1-3, with D unclear. The CDR3 has 13 residues. The germline V and J ends were trimmed by 0 bases and 11 bases, with 11 bases remaining between them. Germline values: CDR1 KGHSH, CDR2 LQKENI. CDR3 sequence (DNA): TGTGCCAGCTCACCACCGGCAGTCTCTTCCATATATTTT. It codes for CASSPPAVSSIYF. The entire variable domain, with the rest obtained from reference TRBV18 and TRBJ1-3, is as follows: NAGVMQNPRHLVRRRGQEARLRCSPMKGHSHVYWYRQLPEEGLKFMVYLQKENIIDESGMPKERFSAEFPKEGPSILRIQQVVRGDSAAYFCASSPPAVSSIYFGEGSWLTVV.

The V and J genes are TRBV27 and TRBJ2-7; possible D gene TRBD2, 5 bases. This CDR3 is built from 16 residues. The V end was cut by 2 bases, the J end by 0 bases, with 14 bases between. Germline V gene data show CDR1 as MNHEY and CDR2 as SMNVEV (reference sequence). Here the CDR3 DNA reads TGTGCCAGCAGTTTACTGGCGGGCCCCCCCTCCTACGAGCAGTACTTC. This translates into CASSLLAGPPSYEQYF.

The chain couples TRBV30 to TRBJ2-7, with a possible D match to TRBD2 (6 bases). The V and J ends lost 4 bases and 0 bases respectively, with 13 bases between them. This CDR3 is 14 amino acids long. CDR1 is GTSNPN and CDR2 is SVGIG in the germline V gene (reference sequence). CDR3 nucleotide sequence: TGTGCCTGGACATCGGGACTCCCCTCCTACGAGCAGTACTTC. Translating it yields CAWTSGLPSYEQYF. Filled out from reference TRBV30 and TRBJ2-7, the complete variable domain reads SQTIHQWPATLVQPVGSPLSLECTVEGTSNPNLYWYRQAAGRGLQLLFYSVGIGQISSEVPQNLSASRPQDRQFILSSKKLLLSDSGFYLCAWTSGLPSYEQYFGPGTRLTVT.

V is TRBV6-5 and J is TRBJ2-7; 7 positions agree with TRBD1. There are 11 residues in the CDR3. Per the germline V gene, CDR1 is MNHEY and CDR2 is SVGAGI. V shed 5 bases, J shed 7 bases, and the junction held 2 bases outside the gene matches. For the CDR3, the DNA is TGTGCCAGCAGTACAGGGGTGGAGCAGTACTTC. This codes for CASSTGVEQYF.

This clone was observed once. The CDR3 loop reads CASSIVMRTGGSNQPQHF. The CDR3 bases are TGTGCCAGTAGTATAGTTATGAGGACAGGGGGTAGCAATCAGCCCCAGCATTTT. The chain is built from TRBV19 and TRBJ1-5; 10 bases agree with TRBD1. Germline-derived CDR1 and CDR2 are LNHDA and SQIVND (reference sequence). There are 18 residues in the CDR3. J was trimmed by 0 bases and V by 1 base; bases with no gene match: 6. Full variable domain (remainder filled in from reference TRBV19 and TRBJ1-5): DGGITQSPKYLFRKEGQNVTLSCEQNLNHDAMYWYRQDPGQGLRLIYYSQIVNDFQKGDIAEGYSVSREKKESFPLTVTSAQKNPTAFYLCASSIVMRTGGSNQPQHFGDGTRLSIL.

The genes are TRBV3-1 (or the pseudogene TRBV3-2) and TRBJ1-1, with TRBD1 identical over 9 bases. V shed 3 bases, J shed 4 bases, and the junction held 6 bases outside the gene matches. Per germline, CDR1 LGHDT and CDR2 YNNKEL (reference sequence). The CDR3 runs 15 residues. CDR3 nucleotides: TGTGCCAGCAGCCAGGGACAGGGAAGGGGCACTGAAGCTTTCTTT. This gives the protein CASSQGQGRGTEAFF.

The table lists this clone with a count of one. V is TRBV6-2 or TRBV6-3 and J is TRBJ1-1; TRBD1 aligns across 9 bases. The trim removed 5 bases at V and 5 bases at J, leaving 15 bases unmatched. Germline V gene sequence: CDR1 MNHEY, CDR2 SVGEGT. The CDR3 consists of 17 residues. CDR3 nucleotide sequence: TGTGCCAGCAGTGCAGGGAAACAGGGGGCCCTGAGGACTGAAGCTTTCTTT. This codes for CASSAGKQGALRTEAFF.

The count of this clone is one. This sequence joins TRBV12-5 and TRBJ1-5; D may be TRBD1 (6 bases). V gave up 2 bases and J gave up 5 bases, with 16 bases separating them. Per germline, CDR1 LGHNT and CDR2 FRNRAP. The CDR3 extends over 16 amino acids. The CDR3 sequence is CASGLTMAGVYQPQHF. In DNA, the CDR3 is TGTGCTAGTGGTTTGACAATGGCAGGGGTTTATCAGCCCCAGCATTTT.

Of note for this clone: The same CDR3 arises from other DNA sequences in this sample as well. V gene TRBV3-1 (or the pseudogene TRBV3-2) combines with J gene TRBJ1-1, with 10 bases lining up with TRBD1. Trimming took 6 bases from V and 3 from J; bases not matched to a gene: 4. There are 14 residues in the CDR3. Germline V gene data show CDR1 as LGHDT and CDR2 as YNNKEL (reference sequence). This CDR3 reads CASSRQGADTEAFF. DNA of the CDR3: TGTGCCAGCAGTCGACAGGGGGCCGACACTGAAGCTTTCTTT.

The chain employs TRBV18 and TRBJ1-5; D unclear. This CDR3 is built from 13 residues. The V gene's germline CDR1 is KGHSH and CDR2 LQKENI. The V end lost 2 bases, the J end lost 5 bases, and 7 bases lay between the germline ends. DNA for the CDR3: TGTGCCAGCTCACCAAATGGAGATCAGCCCCAGCATTTT. This encodes CASSPNGDQPQHF.

This rearrangement joins TRBV11-3 to TRBJ2-7; D may be TRBD2 (6 bases). Germline CDR1 reads SGHNT; CDR2 reads YENEEA. The CDR3 sequence is 16 residues long. The ends were cut back, 5 bases at V and 2 bases at J, with 19 bases in the middle. CDR3 region: CASSPIEEGHPYEQYF. The CDR3, as DNA: TGTGCCAGCAGCCCTATTGAGGAGGGCCATCCCTACGAGCAGTACTTC.

The V call is TRBV6-6, the J call TRBJ2-2, with 9 bases lining up with TRBD2. V lost 6 bases to trimming and J lost 5 bases; unmatched junction nucleotides: 10. The CDR3 is 16 amino acids. Germline V CDR1 and CDR2: MNHNY, SVGAGI (reference sequence). The CDR3 spells CASRGIIAGETGELFF. CDR3 DNA sequence: TGTGCCAGCAGGGGGATCATAGCGGGAGAAACCGGGGAGCTGTTTTTT.